This TCR beta chain stems from a study of regulatory and conventional T cells in RAG deficiency (dated by TCRdb to about 2017). Study-wide context: The study used high-throughput TCR beta sequencing to compare repertoire diversity and composition of Treg, conventional CD4+ and CD8+ T cells between RAG-deficient patients and healthy controls.

V is cut back by 2 bases and J by 7 bases, with 8 bases in the junction unmatched. The germline V gene yields SGDLS for CDR1 and YYNGEE for CDR2. From cysteine to phenylalanine, the CDR3 is 15 amino acids long. Left in the record is the CDR3 DNA by itself, 45 bases read in frame from the first base. This clone was observed a few times. The antigen it recognizes is unknown. No base qualities exist here, and no much larger clone lies one base off it. Library creation used the immunoSEQ multiplex PCR assay. Rearranged TCR beta chain products were amplified from the genomic DNA of sorted T-cell subsets and were then sequenced. Per the original workflow: Shannon entropy and Simpson indices were used to measure how diverse the repertoire of productive TCR beta rearrangements was. To gauge clonal expansion, the frequencies of the 100 most abundant productive TCR beta clonotypes among total reads were added together. The TRB repertoires were evaluated with a self-reactivity index based on amino acid usage at CDR3beta positions 6 and 7. Two-way ANOVA was applied to the repertoire analyses, whereas Student t or Mann-Whitney tests were applied to the flow cytometric analyses. What TCRdb holds here is the immuneACCESS table cut down to in-frame rearrangements. Part of the clones is not present; checked against another copy, under half of the missing clones reflect an unresolved V gene, and the others are unexplained. Clonal size and the V and J genes are those of that table, whereas D and trimming came from the DNA. For this sample the table gives fewer than 40,000 clones, of which 60% to 85% were detected only once. 3% to 4% of the sample belongs to the ten largest clones.

Before genomic DNA was extracted, conventional CD4+ T cells were isolated from blood as CD25-low CD127-high cells. For repertoire analyses, the comparison group consisted of roughly eight healthy control donors. Overall study outcomes, separate from this receptor: In Omenn syndrome patients, sorted CD25-high CD127-low cells may represent peripherally activated cells rather than bona fide Treg cells. Compared with control T-cell subpopulations, the RAG-deficient patients had markedly lower Shannon entropy and higher Simpson indices. All patient T-cell subsets had shorter CDR3 lengths; Omenn syndrome patients showed >75% Treg-Tconv repertoire overlap at nucleotide and amino acid level. Compared with controls, Omenn syndrome and CID/AS patients had about 99-fold fewer unique TCR beta sequences in Treg cells, whereas the reduction in the other subsets was roughly 9.8-fold. Some T-cell subset analyses were not performed for some subjects.

These data also formed part of another study, on regulatory T cells. Per that second paper: The multiplex PCR used 52 forward TRBV primers and 13 reverse TRBJ primers, with assay-based and computational corrections for amplification bias. Restricted unique TRB V-J pairs and skewed V and J gene usage were observed in patient repertoires, most markedly in regulatory T cells. Between CD3G-deficient patients and healthy controls, the study compared T-cell receptor beta repertoires in sorted regulatory T cells, conventional CD4+ T cells and CD8+ T cells. Ficoll density separation was used to isolate peripheral blood mononuclear cells. Within the immunoSEQ assay, multiplex PCR amplified rearranged TRB loci from genomic DNA. An Illumina HiSeq platform was used to sequence the TRB amplicons. Custom algorithms error-filtered the raw sequences and aligned the raw sequences to reference gene sequences, after which the immunoSEQ online tools were used for analysis. Productive and nonproductive TRB rearrangement frequencies were evaluated among both unique and total sequences. Prism software was used to run t tests, Mann-Whitney tests or two-way ANOVA for comparisons between groups.

The TCR comes from a human donor in good health. Rearrangement joined TRBV9 to TRBJ1-3; TRBD1 fits 8 bases in the junction. Sequences were obtained from CD4+ effector T cells sorted from blood. The sequence in DNA is TGTGCCAGCAGCGTCGGGACAGGCTCTCAGAACACCATATATTTT. Its translation reads: CASSVGTGSQNTIYF.